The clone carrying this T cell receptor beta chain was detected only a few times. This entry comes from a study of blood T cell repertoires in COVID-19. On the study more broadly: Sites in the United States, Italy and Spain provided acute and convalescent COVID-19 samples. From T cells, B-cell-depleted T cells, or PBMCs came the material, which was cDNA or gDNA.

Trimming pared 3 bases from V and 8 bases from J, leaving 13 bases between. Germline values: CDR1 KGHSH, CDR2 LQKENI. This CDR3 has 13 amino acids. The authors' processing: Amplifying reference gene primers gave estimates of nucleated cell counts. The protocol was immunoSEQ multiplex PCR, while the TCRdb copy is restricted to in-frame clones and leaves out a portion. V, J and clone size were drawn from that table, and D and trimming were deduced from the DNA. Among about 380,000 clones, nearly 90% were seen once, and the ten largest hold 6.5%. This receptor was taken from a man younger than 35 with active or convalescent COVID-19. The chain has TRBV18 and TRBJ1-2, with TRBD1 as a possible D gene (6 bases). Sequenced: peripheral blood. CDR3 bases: TGTGCCAGCTCACCTTACGGGACACGCGGCTACACCTTC. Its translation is CASSPYGTRGYTF. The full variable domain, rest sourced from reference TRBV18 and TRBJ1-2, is NAGVMQNPRHLVRRRGQEARLRCSPMKGHSHVYWYRQLPEEGLKFMVYLQKENIIDESGMPKERFSAEFPKEGPSILRIQQVVRGDSAAYFCASSPYGTRGYTFGSGTRLTVV.